This T cell receptor (beta chain) was captured in a study of metastatic and nonmetastatic thyroid tumors. Across the whole study: Comparative analysis of repertoires was undertaken across blood and tumor or nodule tissue obtained from malignant and benign thyroid patients.

As handled by the study authors: It was from CDR3 differences across clinicopathological groups that a distant-metastasis classifier for papillary thyroid cancer was built. TCRdb recomputed clones from the PCR reads via MiXCR. Clone size and V and J calls follow TCRdb, not the original study. The sample includes tens of thousands of clones, 13% to 15% of them seen just once. Trimming pared 7 bases from V and 5 bases from J, leaving 4 bases between. The CDR3 is 10 amino acids. Thyroid surgery was preceded by no treatment in any patient. General study findings and limits: In both blood and tumor samples, TCR beta diversity was reported significantly higher for malignant than benign nodules.

This clone appeared many times. Its antigen is still unknown. This TCR was sampled from a male donor with papillary thyroid cancer or a benign thyroid nodule (not recorded which). Some clones in this sample may be carry-over from other donors' samples. The material sequenced was blood. This chain connects TRBV12-3 or TRBV12-4 to TRBJ2-3, with D unclear. CDR3 region: CASIGDTQYF. The CDR3 DNA is TGTGCCAGCATTGGAGATACGCAGTATTTT.